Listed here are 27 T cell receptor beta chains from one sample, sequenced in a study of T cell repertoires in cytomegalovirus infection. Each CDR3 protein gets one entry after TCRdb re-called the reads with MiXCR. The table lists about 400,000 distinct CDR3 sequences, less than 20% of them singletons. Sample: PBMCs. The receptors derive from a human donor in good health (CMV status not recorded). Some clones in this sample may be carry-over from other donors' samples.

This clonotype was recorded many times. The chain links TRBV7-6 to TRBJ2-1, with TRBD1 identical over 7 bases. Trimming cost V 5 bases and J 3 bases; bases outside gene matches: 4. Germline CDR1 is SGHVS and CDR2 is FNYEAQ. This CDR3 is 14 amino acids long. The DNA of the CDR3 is TGTGCCAGCAGCGCAGGGGGTTTCTACAATGAGCAGTTCTTC. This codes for CASSAGGFYNEQFF.

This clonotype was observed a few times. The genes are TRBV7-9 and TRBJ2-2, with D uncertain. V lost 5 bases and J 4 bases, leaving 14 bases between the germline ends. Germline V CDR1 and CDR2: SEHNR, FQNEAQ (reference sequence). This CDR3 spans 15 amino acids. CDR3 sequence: CASSPPFPTTGELFF. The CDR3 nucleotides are TGTGCCAGCAGCCCCCCTTTCCCAACCACCGGGGAGCTGTTTTTT.

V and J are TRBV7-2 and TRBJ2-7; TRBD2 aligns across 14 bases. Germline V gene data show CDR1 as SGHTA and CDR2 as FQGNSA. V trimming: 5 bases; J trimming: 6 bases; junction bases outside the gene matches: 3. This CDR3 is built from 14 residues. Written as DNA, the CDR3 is TGTGCCAGCAGCCCGGGACTAGCGGGAGCCGAGCAGTACTTC. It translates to CASSPGLAGAEQYF.

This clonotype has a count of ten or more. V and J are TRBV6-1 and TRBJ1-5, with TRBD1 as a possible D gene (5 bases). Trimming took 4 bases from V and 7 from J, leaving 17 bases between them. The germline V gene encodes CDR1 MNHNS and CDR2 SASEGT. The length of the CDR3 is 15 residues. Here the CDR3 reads CASSAPFGGGQPQHF. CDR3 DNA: TGTGCCAGCAGTGCCCCCTTTGGGGGTGGACAGCCCCAGCATTTT.

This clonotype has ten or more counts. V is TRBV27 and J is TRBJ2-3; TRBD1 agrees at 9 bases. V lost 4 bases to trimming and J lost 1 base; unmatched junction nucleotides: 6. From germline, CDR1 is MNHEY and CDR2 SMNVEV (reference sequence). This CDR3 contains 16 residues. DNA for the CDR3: TGTGCCAGCAGTTCCTACCGGGACAGGGGCACAGATACGCAGTATTTT. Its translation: CASSSYRDRGTDTQYF.

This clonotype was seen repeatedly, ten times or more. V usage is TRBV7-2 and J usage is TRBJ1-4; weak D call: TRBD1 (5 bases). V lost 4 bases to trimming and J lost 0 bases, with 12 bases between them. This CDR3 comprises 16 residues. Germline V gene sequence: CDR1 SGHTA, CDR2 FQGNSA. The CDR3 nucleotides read TGTGCCAGCAGCTCCCGACAGACTGCAACTAATGAAAAACTGTTTTTT. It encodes CASSSRQTATNEKLFF.

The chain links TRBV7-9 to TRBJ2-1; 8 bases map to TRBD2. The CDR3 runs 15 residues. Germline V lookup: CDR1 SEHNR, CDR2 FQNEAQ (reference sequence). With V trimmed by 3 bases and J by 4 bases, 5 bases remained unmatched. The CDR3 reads CASSFGAGGYNEQFF. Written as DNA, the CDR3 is TGTGCCAGCAGCTTTGGTGCGGGGGGATACAATGAGCAGTTCTTC.

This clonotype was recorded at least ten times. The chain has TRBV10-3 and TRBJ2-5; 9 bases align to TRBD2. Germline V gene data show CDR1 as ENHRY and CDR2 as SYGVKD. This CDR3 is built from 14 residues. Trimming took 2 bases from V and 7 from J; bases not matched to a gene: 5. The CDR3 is CAISERTSDSTQYF. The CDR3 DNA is TGTGCCATCAGTGAGAGGACTAGCGACTCGACCCAGTACTTC.

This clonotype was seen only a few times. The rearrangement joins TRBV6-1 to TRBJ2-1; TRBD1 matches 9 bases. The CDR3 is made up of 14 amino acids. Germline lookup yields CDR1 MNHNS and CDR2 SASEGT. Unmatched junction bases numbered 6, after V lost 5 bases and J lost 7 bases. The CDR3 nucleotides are TGTGCCAGCAGTTGGGGACAGGGCTGGAATGAGCAGTTCTTC. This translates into CASSWGQGWNEQFF.

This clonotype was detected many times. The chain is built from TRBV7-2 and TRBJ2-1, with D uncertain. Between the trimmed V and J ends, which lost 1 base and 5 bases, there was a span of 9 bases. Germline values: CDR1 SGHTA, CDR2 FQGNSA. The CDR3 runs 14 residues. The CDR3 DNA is TGTGCCAGCAGCTTAGTTCCTGGCGACAATGAGCAGTTCTTC. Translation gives CASSLVPGDNEQFF.

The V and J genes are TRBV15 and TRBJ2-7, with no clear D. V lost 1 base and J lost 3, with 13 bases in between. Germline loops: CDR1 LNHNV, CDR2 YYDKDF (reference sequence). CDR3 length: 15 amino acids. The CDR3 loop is CATSRGVAGHYEQYF. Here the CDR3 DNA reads TGTGCCACCAGCAGAGGTGTGGCTGGCCACTACGAGCAGTACTTC.

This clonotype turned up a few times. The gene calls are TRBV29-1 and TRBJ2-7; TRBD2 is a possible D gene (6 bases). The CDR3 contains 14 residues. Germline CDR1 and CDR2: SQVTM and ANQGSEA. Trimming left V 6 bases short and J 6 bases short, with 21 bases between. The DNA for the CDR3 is TGCAGCGTCGTTCGGGACTCCTCCCCGTCCGAGCAGTACTTC. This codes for CSVVRDSSPSEQYF.

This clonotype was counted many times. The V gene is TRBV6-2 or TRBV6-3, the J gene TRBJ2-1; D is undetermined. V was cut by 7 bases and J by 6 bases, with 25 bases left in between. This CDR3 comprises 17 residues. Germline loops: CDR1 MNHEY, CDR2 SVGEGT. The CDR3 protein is CASNRPSQSRESNEQFF. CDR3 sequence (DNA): TGTGCCAGCAACCGACCTTCTCAGTCCCGCGAATCCAATGAGCAGTTCTTC.

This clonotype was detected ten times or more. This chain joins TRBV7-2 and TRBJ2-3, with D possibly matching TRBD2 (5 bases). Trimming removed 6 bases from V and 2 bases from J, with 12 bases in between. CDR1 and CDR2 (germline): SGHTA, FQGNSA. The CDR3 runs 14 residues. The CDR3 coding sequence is TGTGCCAGCAGGAGTGGGAGACCCACAGATACGCAGTATTTT. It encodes CASRSGRPTDTQYF. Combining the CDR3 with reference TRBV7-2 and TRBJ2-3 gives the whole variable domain GAGVSQSPSNKVTEKGKDVELRCDPISGHTALYWYRQSLGQGLEFLIYFQGNSAPDKSGLPSDRFSAERTGGSVSTLTIQRTQQEDSAVYLCASRSGRPTDTQYFGPGTRLTVL.

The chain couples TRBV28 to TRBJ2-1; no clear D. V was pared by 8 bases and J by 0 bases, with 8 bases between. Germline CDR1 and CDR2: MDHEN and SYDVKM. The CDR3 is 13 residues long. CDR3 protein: CASSRLSYNEQFF. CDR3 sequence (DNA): TGTGCCAGCTCCCGACTCTCCTACAATGAGCAGTTCTTC.

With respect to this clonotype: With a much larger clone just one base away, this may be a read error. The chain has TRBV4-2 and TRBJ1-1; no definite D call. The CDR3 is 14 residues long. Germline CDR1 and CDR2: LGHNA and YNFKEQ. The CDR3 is CASSPPVAVTESFF. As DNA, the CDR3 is TGTGCCAGCAGCCCCCCGGTCGCAGTCACTGAATCTTTCTTT.

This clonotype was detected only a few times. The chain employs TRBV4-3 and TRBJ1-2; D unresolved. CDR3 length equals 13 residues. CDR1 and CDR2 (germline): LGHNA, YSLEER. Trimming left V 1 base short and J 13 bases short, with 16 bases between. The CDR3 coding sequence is TGCGCCAGCAGCCAAGGTCGGAGGTTAGAGGGCACCTTC. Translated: CASSQGRRLEGTF.

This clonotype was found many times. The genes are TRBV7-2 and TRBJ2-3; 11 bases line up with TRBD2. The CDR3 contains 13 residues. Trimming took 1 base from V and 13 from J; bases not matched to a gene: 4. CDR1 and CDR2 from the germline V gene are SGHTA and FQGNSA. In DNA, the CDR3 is TGTGCCAGCAGCTTAGAATCGACTAGCGGGAAGTATTTT. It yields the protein CASSLESTSGKYF.

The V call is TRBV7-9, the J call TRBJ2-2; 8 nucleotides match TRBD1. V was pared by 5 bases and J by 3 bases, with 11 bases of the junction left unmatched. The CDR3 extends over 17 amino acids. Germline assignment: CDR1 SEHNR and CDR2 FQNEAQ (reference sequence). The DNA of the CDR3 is TGTGCCAGCAGCCCGGGGACAGGCGTGTGGGACACCGGGGAGCTGTTTTTT. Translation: CASSPGTGVWDTGELFF.

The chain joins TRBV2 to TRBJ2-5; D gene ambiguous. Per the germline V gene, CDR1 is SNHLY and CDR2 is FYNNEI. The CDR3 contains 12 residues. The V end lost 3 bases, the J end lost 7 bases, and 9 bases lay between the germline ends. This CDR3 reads CASSEGFRTQYF. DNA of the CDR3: TGTGCCAGCAGTGAGGGTTTTCGGACCCAGTACTTC.

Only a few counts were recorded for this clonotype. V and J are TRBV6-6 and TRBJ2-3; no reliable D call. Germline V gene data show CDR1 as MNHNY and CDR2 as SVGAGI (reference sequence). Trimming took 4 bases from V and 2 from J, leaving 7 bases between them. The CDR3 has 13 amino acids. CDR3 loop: CASSSRNTDTQYF. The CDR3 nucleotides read TGTGCCAGCAGTTCACGTAACACAGATACGCAGTATTTT.

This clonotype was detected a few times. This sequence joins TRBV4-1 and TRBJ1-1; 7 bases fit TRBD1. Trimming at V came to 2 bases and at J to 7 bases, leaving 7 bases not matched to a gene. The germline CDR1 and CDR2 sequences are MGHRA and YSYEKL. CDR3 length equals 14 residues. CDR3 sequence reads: CASSQPDRAGEAFF. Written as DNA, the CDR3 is TGCGCCAGCAGCCAACCCGACAGGGCGGGTGAAGCTTTCTTT.

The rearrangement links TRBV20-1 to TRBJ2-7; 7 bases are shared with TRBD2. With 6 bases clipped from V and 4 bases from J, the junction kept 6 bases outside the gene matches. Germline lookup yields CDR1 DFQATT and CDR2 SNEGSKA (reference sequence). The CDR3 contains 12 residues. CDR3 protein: CSANPGGYEQYF. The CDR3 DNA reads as TGCAGTGCCAATCCGGGAGGATACGAGCAGTACTTC.

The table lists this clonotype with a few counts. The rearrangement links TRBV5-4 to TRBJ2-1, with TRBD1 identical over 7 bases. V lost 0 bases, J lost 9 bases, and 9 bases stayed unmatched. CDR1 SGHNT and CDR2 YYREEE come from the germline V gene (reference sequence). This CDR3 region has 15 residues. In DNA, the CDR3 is TGTGCCAGCAGCTTGGGCAACAGGGGTTATGGTGAGCAGTTCTTC. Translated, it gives CASSLGNRGYGEQFF.

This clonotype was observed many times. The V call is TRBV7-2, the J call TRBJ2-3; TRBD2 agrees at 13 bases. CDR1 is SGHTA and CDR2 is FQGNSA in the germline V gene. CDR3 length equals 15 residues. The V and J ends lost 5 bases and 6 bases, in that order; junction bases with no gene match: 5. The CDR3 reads CASSRTSGRLDTQYF. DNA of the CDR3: TGTGCCAGCAGCCGGACTAGCGGGAGACTGGATACGCAGTATTTT.

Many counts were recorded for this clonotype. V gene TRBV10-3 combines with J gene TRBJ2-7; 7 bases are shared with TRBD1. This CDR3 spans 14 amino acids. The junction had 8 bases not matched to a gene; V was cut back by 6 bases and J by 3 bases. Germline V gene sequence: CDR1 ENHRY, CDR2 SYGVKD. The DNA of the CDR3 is TGTGCCATCAGAGTACAGGGGTCTTTCTACGAGCAGTACTTC. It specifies CAIRVQGSFYEQYF.

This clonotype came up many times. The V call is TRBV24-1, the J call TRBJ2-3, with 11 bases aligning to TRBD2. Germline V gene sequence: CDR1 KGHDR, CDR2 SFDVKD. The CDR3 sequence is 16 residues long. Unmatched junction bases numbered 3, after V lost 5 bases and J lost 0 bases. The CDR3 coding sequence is TGTGCCACCAGTGGAACTAGCGGGGGTAGCACAGATACGCAGTATTTT. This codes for CATSGTSGGSTDTQYF.